The 30 T cell receptor beta chains below all came from one sample that was sequenced in a study of blood T cell repertoires in COVID-19. Sequencing used immunoSEQ multiplex PCR; TCRdb keeps in-frame clones, though not all of them. The sample shows fewer than 350,000 clones, around 93% of them seen only once. The sample was PBMCs or T cells enriched from blood (not recorded which). The receptors stem from a man in his forties or fifties who had been exposed to COVID-19.

This chain links TRBV18 with TRBJ2-7; TRBD1 is a possible D gene (6 bases). The CDR3 has 13 residues. Per germline, CDR1 KGHSH and CDR2 LQKENI. Between the trimmed V and J ends, which lost 6 bases and 6 bases, there was a span of 15 bases. CDR3 loop: CASSVTGPGEQYF. CDR3 coding DNA: TGTGCCAGCTCTGTGACAGGCCCTGGCGAGCAGTACTTC.

The chain combines TRBV4-2 with TRBJ2-1; TRBD1 matches 7 bases. CDR3 size: 14 residues. The germline gives CDR1 LGHNA, CDR2 YNFKEQ. Trimming at V came to 0 bases and at J to 7 bases, leaving 3 bases not matched to a gene. For the CDR3, the DNA is TGTGCCAGCAGCCAAGAAGGGACAGAAAATGAGCAGTTCTTC. Protein sequence: CASSQEGTENEQFF.

This clone has just one count. CDR3 amino acids: CASSKTGLAANEQYF. In DNA, the CDR3 is TGTGCCAGCAGCAAAACGGGACTAGCGGCCAACGAGCAGTACTTC. This rearrangement joins TRBV5-4 to TRBJ2-7; 11 nucleotides match TRBD2. Germline V gives CDR1 SGHNT, CDR2 YYREEE (reference sequence). V trimming: 4 bases; J trimming: 5 bases; junction bases outside the gene matches: 8. The CDR3 extends over 15 amino acids.

The chain joins TRBV29-1 to TRBJ1-2; 8 bases align to TRBD1. Germline CDR1 SQVTM, CDR2 ANQGSEA. This CDR3 has 14 residues. V shed 7 bases, J shed 8 bases, and the junction held 15 bases outside the gene matches. CDR3 amino acids: CSGLSRGQTNGYTF. The CDR3 region has the DNA TGCAGCGGTCTCTCCAGGGGGCAAACGAACGGCTACACCTTC.

The chain employs TRBV27 and TRBJ2-7; 9 positions agree with TRBD1. The CDR3 length is 15 residues. J lost 7 bases, V lost 1 base, and 8 bases had no gene match. Germline V gene lookup returns CDR1 MNHEY and CDR2 SMNVEV (reference sequence). The CDR3 DNA follows: TGTGCCAGCAGTTTATTGGTACAGGGGGCGAGTGAGCAGTACTTC. Its translation: CASSLLVQGASEQYF.

CDR3 sequence: CASSFGSGNTIYF. The CDR3 DNA is TGTGCCAGCAGTTTCGGTTCTGGAAACACCATATATTTT. V and J are TRBV12-3 or TRBV12-4 and TRBJ1-3; D not resolved. Trimming took off 3 bases at V and 1 base at J, with 4 bases between the two ends. The CDR3 has 13 amino acids.

The V and J genes are TRBV5-1 and TRBJ1-4; TRBD1 matches 9 bases. Germline CDR1 reads SGHRS; CDR2 reads YFSETQ. The ends lost 4 bases at V and 7 bases at J; junction bases unmatched: 2. The CDR3 runs 13 residues. CDR3 nucleotides: TGCGCCAGCAGCGTGACAGGGGGTGAAAAACTGTTTTTT. This codes for CASSVTGGEKLFF.

The CDR3 sequence: CASTFPYTGELFF. CDR3 nucleotide sequence: TGTGCCAGCACTTTTCCGTACACCGGGGAGCTGTTTTTT. The gene calls are TRBV28 and TRBJ2-2; D remains ambiguous. The ends were cut back, 7 bases at V and 3 bases at J, with 9 bases in the middle. This CDR3 is 13 amino acids long. In germline, CDR1 is MDHEN, CDR2 SYDVKM.

The chain is built from TRBV19 and TRBJ2-7; tentative D call: TRBD1 (6 bases). V lost 3 bases to trimming and J lost 2 bases, with 14 bases between them. The germline V gene has CDR1 LNHDA and CDR2 SQIVND (reference sequence). The CDR3 is made up of 15 amino acids. The CDR3 protein is CASSILGASTYEQYF. In DNA form, the CDR3 reads TGTGCCAGTAGTATTCTGGGGGCCAGTACCTACGAGCAGTACTTC.

This clone occurred once. CDR3 in amino acids: CASSLAGEPYNEQFF. CDR3 sequence (DNA): TGTGCCAGCAGCCTAGCGGGAGAGCCCTACAATGAGCAGTTCTTC. This sequence joins TRBV3-1 (or the pseudogene TRBV3-2) and TRBJ2-1, with TRBD2 identical over 9 bases. Trimming cost V 4 bases and J 2 bases; bases outside gene matches: 3. This CDR3 is 15 amino acids long. CDR1 and CDR2 from the germline V gene are LGHDT and YNNKEL (reference sequence).

V is TRBV4-1 and J is TRBJ1-1; D unresolved. The CDR3 has 15 residues. Trimming took 1 base from V and 0 from J, leaving 9 bases between them. Germline assignment: CDR1 MGHRA and CDR2 YSYEKL. The CDR3 spells CASSQVVHLNTEAFF. The CDR3, as DNA: TGCGCCAGCAGCCAAGTTGTACACCTGAACACTGAAGCTTTCTTT.

This sequence joins TRBV29-1 and TRBJ2-1; maybe TRBD2 (6 bases). The CDR3 runs 12 residues. V gave up 5 bases and J gave up 4 bases, with 9 bases separating them. Germline CDR1 SQVTM, CDR2 ANQGSEA. The chain's CDR3 is CSVSGGYNEQFF. The CDR3 DNA follows: TGCAGCGTTAGCGGAGGGTACAATGAGCAGTTCTTC.

The V and J genes are TRBV7-2 and TRBJ2-1; TRBD1 might be the D (6 bases). Germline V gene lookup returns CDR1 SGHTA and CDR2 FQGNSA. CDR3 length equals 15 residues. V dropped 2 bases and J dropped 4 bases, with 12 bases sitting between them. DNA for the CDR3: TGTGCCAGCAGCTTAAGGCCTAGGGGGTACAATGAGCAGTTCTTC. Protein sequence: CASSLRPRGYNEQFF.

This chain connects TRBV5-1 to TRBJ1-2; no clear D. The CDR3 loop spans 15 amino acids. The germline V gene has CDR1 SGHRS and CDR2 YFSETQ. V was trimmed by 4 bases and J by 2 bases, leaving 15 bases between them. The CDR3 loop is CASSLDPDTNYGYTF. DNA for the CDR3: TGCGCCAGCAGCCTCGACCCAGACACAAACTATGGCTACACCTTC.

CDR3 loop: CASKSVGARGVQPQHF. CDR3 DNA: TGTGCCAGCAAGTCAGTAGGGGCTAGGGGCGTTCAGCCCCAGCATTTT. This chain joins TRBV27 and TRBJ1-5, with a tentative D call TRBD1 (5 bases). Deletions cut 7 bases from V and 6 bases from J, with 22 bases between. Germline lookup yields CDR1 MNHEY and CDR2 SMNVEV (reference sequence). This CDR3 contains 16 residues.

The gene calls are TRBV5-1 and TRBJ2-7; 8 bases are a match to TRBD1. J gave up 4 bases and V 7 bases, and 10 bases lay outside the gene matches. CDR3 length: 14 residues. The germline V gene has CDR1 SGHRS and CDR2 YFSETQ. The CDR3 here is CASSRRTGQYEQYF. CDR3 in DNA: TGCGCCAGCTCCCGGCGGACAGGGCAATACGAGCAGTACTTC.

This chain uses TRBV11-3 with TRBJ2-2; maybe TRBD2 (5 bases). Germline V gene sequence: CDR1 SGHNT, CDR2 YENEEA. V was clipped by 1 base and J by 4 bases, with 7 bases between them. The CDR3 extends over 14 amino acids. The CDR3 DNA follows: TGTGCCAGCAGCTTAGCGAGGGCCACCGGGGAGCTGTTTTTT. It specifies CASSLARATGELFF.

The chain is built from TRBV29-1 and TRBJ2-2, with D possibly matching TRBD2 (6 bases). Between the trimmed V and J ends, which lost 7 bases and 2 bases, there was a span of 14 bases. Germline V gene data show CDR1 as SQVTM and CDR2 as ANQGSEA. The CDR3 has 14 residues. The CDR3 reads CSAYRDSNTGELFF. CDR3 nucleotides: TGCAGCGCCTACCGGGACTCAAACACCGGGGAGCTGTTTTTT.

V is TRBV30 and J is TRBJ2-1; D is unclear. The CDR3 spans 13 residues. Looked up from germline, CDR1 is GTSNPN and CDR2 is SVGIG (reference sequence). The germline V and J ends were trimmed by 1 base and 3 bases, with 7 bases remaining between them. The CDR3 is CAWSDRLYNEQFF. The CDR3, as DNA: TGTGCCTGGAGTGATCGTCTCTACAATGAGCAGTTCTTC.

The chain recombines TRBV5-4 with TRBJ1-1; TRBD1 agrees at 12 bases. The CDR3 length is 17 residues. Germline V gives CDR1 SGHNT, CDR2 YYREEE (reference sequence). J lost 4 bases, V lost 4 bases, and 11 bases had no gene match. The CDR3 DNA follows: TGTGCCAGCAGCCGGAATGGGGACAGGGGGCCTCCCACTGAAGCTTTCTTT. Encoded protein: CASSRNGDRGPPTEAFF.

The J gene is TRBJ1-1, the V gene TRBV15; D perhaps matches TRBD1 (5 bases). Looked up from germline, CDR1 is LNHNV and CDR2 is YYDKDF (reference sequence). V lost 5 bases and J 0 bases, leaving 13 bases between the germline ends. The CDR3 totals 15 residues. The CDR3 DNA is TGTGCCACCAGCCCACAGGAACCCATGAACACTGAAGCTTTCTTT. Its protein product is CATSPQEPMNTEAFF.

V usage is TRBV19 and J usage is TRBJ1-3, with unresolved D. V lost 9 bases to trimming and J lost 0 bases, with 9 bases between them. The CDR3 runs 13 residues. Looked up from germline, CDR1 is LNHDA and CDR2 is SQIVND (reference sequence). The CDR3 sequence: CASQAVSGNTIYF. CDR3 DNA sequence: TGTGCCAGCCAAGCTGTCTCTGGAAACACCATATATTTT.

Only one count was recorded for this clone. The V gene is TRBV28, the J gene TRBJ1-6; D possibly corresponds to TRBD1 (5 bases). Germline-derived CDR1 and CDR2 are MDHEN and SYDVKM. The germline V and J ends were trimmed by 10 bases and 1 base, with 17 bases remaining between them. This CDR3 spans 16 amino acids. The chain's CDR3 is CATLIGGRSYNSPLHF. The CDR3 region has the DNA TGTGCCACCCTAATCGGGGGTAGGTCCTATAATTCACCCCTCCACTTT.

This chain uses TRBV6-1 with TRBJ1-2, with D uncertain. The CDR3 is 13 amino acids. The V gene lost 2 bases and the J gene lost 4 bases, with 8 bases spanning the gap. The V gene's germline CDR1 is MNHNS and CDR2 SASEGT. In nucleotides, the CDR3 is TGTGCCAGCAGTGAAACGGCGGGCTATGGCTACACCTTC. This codes for CASSETAGYGYTF.

V gene TRBV5-3 combines with J gene TRBJ2-1; no definite D call. TRBV5-3 is known as an ORF, though its function is uncertain. V was clipped by 1 base and J by 9 bases, with 5 bases between them. This CDR3 has 11 amino acids. The CDR3 nucleotides are TGTGCCAGAAGCTTGATCTGTGAGCAGTTCTTC. As protein: CARSLICEQFF.

The chain recombines TRBV5-4 with TRBJ2-7; D remains unclear. V lost 4 bases and J lost 2, with 19 bases in between. The CDR3 length is 16 residues. Germline values: CDR1 SGHNT, CDR2 YYREEE (reference sequence). This chain's CDR3 is CASSPKGVGTPYEQYF. The CDR3 region has the DNA TGTGCCAGCAGCCCAAAAGGAGTAGGCACCCCCTACGAGCAGTACTTC. Full variable domain (rest looked up from reference TRBV5-4 and TRBJ2-7): ETGVTQSPTHLIKTRGQQVTLRCSSQSGHNTVSWYQQALGQGPQFIFQYYREEENGRGNFPPRFSGLQFPNYSSELNVNALELDDSALYLCASSPKGVGTPYEQYFGPGTRLTVT.

The chain recombines TRBV18 with TRBJ1-4; TRBD1 is a possible D gene (5 bases). The V gene lost 5 bases and the J gene lost 8 bases, with 15 bases spanning the gap. This CDR3 region has 14 residues. Germline CDR1 KGHSH, CDR2 LQKENI. CDR3 nucleotide sequence: TGTGCCAGCTCAAACAGACAGAAGGAAGAAAAACTGTTTTTT. Its translation is CASSNRQKEEKLFF. Based on the CDR3 plus reference TRBV18 and TRBJ1-4, the full variable domain is NAGVMQNPRHLVRRRGQEARLRCSPMKGHSHVYWYRQLPEEGLKFMVYLQKENIIDESGMPKERFSAEFPKEGPSILRIQQVVRGDSAAYFCASSNRQKEEKLFFGSGTQLSVL.

The CDR3 DNA reads TGTGCCAGCACCCCCAAGGCAGGACTAGCGGGAGGGAGGTGGTACGAGCAGTACTTC. It specifies CASTPKAGLAGGRWYEQYF. This chain links TRBV21-1 with TRBJ2-7; the table's D gene call, TRBD2, was not cross checked with the DNA. TRBV21-1 is a pseudogene locus. The CDR3 is made up of 19 amino acids.

The gene calls are TRBV28 and TRBJ2-2; 9 bases fit TRBD1. CDR3 length equals 16 residues. The V gene's germline CDR1 is MDHEN and CDR2 SYDVKM. Losses at the gene ends were 7 bases for V and 6 bases for J; bases not matched to a gene: 12. For the CDR3, the DNA is TGTGCCAGCACTCCTAGAGGGACAGGGTCTCCCGGGGAGCTGTTTTTT. Amino acids: CASTPRGTGSPGELFF.

V gene TRBV6-5 combines with J gene TRBJ2-7; possibly TRBD1 for D (5 bases). The CDR3 length is 13 residues. The germline CDR1 and CDR2 sequences are MNHEY and SVGAGI. V was trimmed by 10 bases and J by 0 bases, leaving 13 bases between them. This CDR3 is CATGTGASYEQYF. CDR3 in DNA: TGTGCCACTGGTACAGGAGCCTCCTACGAGCAGTACTTC.